These 5 T cell receptor beta chains were all obtained from the same sample, sequenced in a study of T cell changes during pregnancy in multiple sclerosis. TCRdb's table, derived via immunoSEQ multiplex PCR, lists solely in-frame clones and lacks some. Among under 35,000 clones listed, approximately 89% were seen once. Sequenced here: CD8+ T cells from peripheral blood mononuclear cells, sampled in the second trimester of pregnancy. The receptors stem from a female donor with multiple sclerosis, enrolled in a pregnancy study.

This clone was seen once. The CDR3 DNA reads as TGCGCCAGCAGCCAAGACGTCGGCTACGAGCAGTACTTC. Amino acid sequence: CASSQDVGYEQYF. V is TRBV4-3 and J is TRBJ2-7; D not resolved. CDR1 and CDR2 (germline): LGHNA, YSLEER. V lost 0 bases to trimming and J lost 3 bases, with 6 bases between them. CDR3 length: 13 residues.

The chain joins TRBV4-3 to TRBJ2-7; the match to TRBD2 covers 9 bases. Germline V lookup: CDR1 LGHNA, CDR2 YSLEER. Trimming cost V 4 bases and J 4 bases; bases outside gene matches: 5. The CDR3 loop spans 14 amino acids. The CDR3 here is CASSRDSGSYEQYF. The CDR3 bases are TGCGCCAGCAGCCGGGATAGCGGGAGTTACGAGCAGTACTTC.

The sample holds a few counts of this clone. The rearrangement links TRBV29-1 to TRBJ1-1; 7 bases line up with TRBD1. Germline CDR1 SQVTM, CDR2 ANQGSEA. This CDR3 is built from 12 residues. J lost 4 bases, V lost 5 bases, and 4 bases had no gene match. CDR3 DNA: TGCAGCGTTCCTAGGACAGGCACTGAAGCTTTCTTT. It yields the protein CSVPRTGTEAFF.

This chain uses TRBV11-3 with TRBJ2-1; D remains ambiguous. Germline CDR1 reads SGHNT; CDR2 reads YENEEA. The CDR3 has 13 amino acids. V dropped 1 base and J dropped 8 bases, with 9 bases sitting between them. In DNA form, the CDR3 reads TGTGCCAGCAGCTTAGGAACGGGTTATGAGCAGTTCTTC. Translating gives CASSLGTGYEQFF. The whole variable domain, remainder taken from reference TRBV11-3 and TRBJ2-1, is EAGVVQSPRYKIIEKKQPVAFWCNPISGHNTLYWYLQNLGQGPELLIRYENEEAVDDSQLPKDRFSAERLKGVDSTLKIQPAELGDSAVYLCASSLGTGYEQFFGPGTRLTVL.

The V gene is TRBV5-1, the J gene TRBJ2-3, with 12 bases aligning to TRBD1. J lost 3 bases, V lost 5 bases, and 13 bases had no gene match. The CDR3 is 18 residues long. Germline lookup yields CDR1 SGHRS and CDR2 YFSETQ. The DNA for the CDR3 is TGCGCCAGCAGTCCGGGGGGGACAGGGGGCTTGTGGACAGATACGCAGTATTTT. It translates to CASSPGGTGGLWTDTQYF.